This T cell receptor (beta chain) was obtained from a study of cytomegalovirus exposure and HLA in healthy donors. Overall study context: The 95 to 150 validation repertoires were produced on the same platform as the roughly 690 repertoires of the first cohort. This was reported in a later analysis. Study-wide results and caveats: In a later analysis, first-cohort TCR clusters were found to tend to co-occur in the approximately 120 validation repertoires.

The donors formed part of the approximately 120-subject validation cohort, distinct from the roughly 700-subject first cohort. On this clone: What it recognizes is unknown. The sample contains more than one DNA sequence encoding this CDR3.

Some clones are missing from TCRdb's copy, which holds only in-frame ones; the method was immunoSEQ multiplex PCR. The data hold about 64,000 clones, with just over 90% observed a single time. Trimming cost V 4 bases and J 0 bases; bases outside gene matches: 0. The germline V gene encodes CDR1 MDHEN and CDR2 SYDVKM. The length of the CDR3 is 14 residues. V and J are TRBV28 and TRBJ1-5, with 7 nucleotides matching TRBD1. This receptor was taken from a woman under 30 in good health and CMV-seronegative. The sample taken for sequencing was PBMCs. CDR3 sequence reads: CASSSGGSNQPQHF. The DNA of the CDR3 is TGTGCCAGCAGTTCAGGGGGTAGCAATCAGCCCCAGCATTTT. The whole variable domain, filled in from reference TRBV28 and TRBJ1-5, reads DVKVTQSSRYLVKRTGEKVFLECVQDMDHENMFWYRQDPGLGLRLIYFSYDVKMKEKGDIPEGYSVSREKKERFSLILESASTNQTSMYLCASSSGGSNQPQHFGDGTRLSIL.